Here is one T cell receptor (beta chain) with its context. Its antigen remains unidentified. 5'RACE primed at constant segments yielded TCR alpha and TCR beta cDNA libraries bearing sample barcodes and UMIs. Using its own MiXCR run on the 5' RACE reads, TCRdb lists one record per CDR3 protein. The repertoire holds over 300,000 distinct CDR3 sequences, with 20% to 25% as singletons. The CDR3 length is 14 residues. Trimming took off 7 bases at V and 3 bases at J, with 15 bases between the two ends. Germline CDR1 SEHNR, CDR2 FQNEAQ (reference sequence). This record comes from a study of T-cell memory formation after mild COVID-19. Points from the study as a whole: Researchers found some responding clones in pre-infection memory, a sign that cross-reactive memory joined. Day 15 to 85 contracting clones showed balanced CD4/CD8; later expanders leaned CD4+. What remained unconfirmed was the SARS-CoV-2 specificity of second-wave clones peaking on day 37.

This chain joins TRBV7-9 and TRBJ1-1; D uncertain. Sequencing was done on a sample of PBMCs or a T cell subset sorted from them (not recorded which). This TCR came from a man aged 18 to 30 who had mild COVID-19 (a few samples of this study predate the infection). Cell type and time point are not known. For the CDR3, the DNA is TGTGCCAGCATTAGGCCGCTGTTGGACACTGAAGCTTTCTTT. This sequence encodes CASIRPLLDTEAFF.